This T cell receptor (beta chain) was obtained from a study of blood T cell repertoires in COVID-19. Whole-study context: COVID-19 samples collected from the United States, Italy and Spain covered acute and convalescent phases. T cells, B-cell-depleted T cells, or PBMCs provided the cDNA or gDNA that served as material.

Original data processing: Reference gene primer amplification in the assay estimated nucleated cell counts. Libraries were prepared by immunoSEQ multiplex PCR; TCRdb keeps only in-frame clonotypes and omits some of them. The D gene and trimming were derived from the DNA, and the V and J assignments and clone size from that table. Here the sample spans 250,000 or so clones, approximately 84% being singletons. The length of the CDR3 is 13 residues. Trimming stripped 7 bases from V and 3 bases from J, with 10 bases between. The germline gives CDR1 MDHEN, CDR2 SYDVKM. The specimen sequenced was peripheral blood. The clonotype comes from a woman over 75 with acute or convalescent COVID-19. This chain uses TRBV28 with TRBJ1-5, with D possibly matching TRBD1 (5 bases). This chain's CDR3 is CASTRQNNQPQHF. The CDR3 bases are TGTGCCAGCACCCGACAGAACAATCAGCCCCAGCATTTT. Looking up the rest from reference TRBV28 and TRBJ1-5 gives the full variable domain: DVKVTQSSRYLVKRTGEKVFLECVQDMDHENMFWYRQDPGLGLRLIYFSYDVKMKEKGDIPEGYSVSREKKERFSLILESASTNQTSMYLCASTRQNNQPQHFGDGTRLSIL.